This T cell receptor (beta chain) was documented in a study of cytomegalovirus exposure and HLA in healthy donors. The PCR employed 60 Vbeta primers together with 13 Jbeta primers. Some clones are missing from TCRdb's copy, which holds only in-frame ones; the method was immunoSEQ multiplex PCR. The profile shows 100,000 to 120,000 clones, 60% to 85% of them singletons. Trimming stripped 6 bases from V and 7 bases from J, with 18 bases between. This CDR3 region has 14 residues. In germline, CDR1 is MNHNY, CDR2 SVGAGI (reference sequence). The TCR comes from a man between 35 and 55 years old in good health and CMV-seronegative. This chain uses TRBV6-6 with TRBJ1-2, with D possibly TRBD1 on 5 matching bases. Material: PBMCs. The CDR3 bases are TGTGCCAGCAGGTATTCATTCCGGGACTCTGGCTACACCTTC. It yields the protein CASRYSFRDSGYTF.